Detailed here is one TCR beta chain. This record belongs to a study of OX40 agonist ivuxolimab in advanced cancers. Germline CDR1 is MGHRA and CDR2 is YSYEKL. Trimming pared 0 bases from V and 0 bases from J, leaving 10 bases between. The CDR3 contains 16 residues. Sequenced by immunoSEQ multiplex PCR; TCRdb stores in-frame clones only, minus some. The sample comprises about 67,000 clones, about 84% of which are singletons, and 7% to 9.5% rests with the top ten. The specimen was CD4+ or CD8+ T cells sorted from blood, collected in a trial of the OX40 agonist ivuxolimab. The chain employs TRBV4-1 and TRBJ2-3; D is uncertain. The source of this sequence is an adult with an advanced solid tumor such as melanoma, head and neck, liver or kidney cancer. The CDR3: CASSQDRLVSTDTQYF. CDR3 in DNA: TGCGCCAGCAGCCAAGATCGGCTAGTTAGCACAGATACGCAGTATTTT.